This T cell receptor beta chain came from a study of blood T cell repertoires in COVID-19. Germline V lookup: CDR1 SGHTA, CDR2 FQGNSA. Trimming removed 8 bases from V and 4 bases from J; junction bases left unmatched: 8. This CDR3 contains 13 residues. The authors' processing: Estimation of nucleated cell counts relied on the amplification of reference gene primers. Here immunoSEQ multiplex PCR was the method, and the copy in TCRdb shows in-frame clones only, minus some. Clonal size and the V and J genes are those of that table, whereas D and trimming came from the DNA. The sample gives 250,000 or so clones, nearly 90% of which show up once; about 2% is in the top ten.

The sequence was collected from a woman aged 60 to 75 with COVID-19, enrolled during active disease. The sequenced material came from peripheral blood. The rearrangement uses TRBV7-2 and TRBJ2-7, with 7 bases aligning to TRBD1. Here the CDR3 DNA reads TGTGCCAGCGGCCTGGGACAGAAATACGAGCAGTACTTC. Amino acid sequence: CASGLGQKYEQYF.